The 18 T cell receptor beta chains presented below share a single source sample, sequenced in a study of T-cell reconstitution after alpha-beta-depleted transplantation in children. Molecular barcoding with unique molecular identifiers was used for the TCRbeta library. TCRdb re-called the PCR reads with MiXCR, one entry per CDR3 protein. The table has roughly 350,000 distinct CDR3 sequences, 10% seen once. Here the sequenced sample was PBMCs from the stem cell graft donor, taken from the stem cell graft. These receptors were obtained from a human donor who donated a stem cell graft to a child with acute lymphoblastic leukemia.

The table lists this clonotype with a few counts. The chain carries TRBV19 and TRBJ2-1; D unclear. The length of the CDR3 is 15 residues. The germline V and J ends were trimmed by 1 base and 1 base, with 8 bases remaining between them. The V gene's germline CDR1 is LNHDA and CDR2 SQIVND (reference sequence). The CDR3 sequence: CASSIGLVSYNEQFF. CDR3 nucleotide sequence: TGTGCCAGTAGTATAGGACTTGTATCCTACAATGAGCAGTTCTTC.

The chain is built from TRBV7-9 and TRBJ1-5, with TRBD1 as a possible D gene (5 bases). The CDR3 is 14 residues long. V was pared by 3 bases and J by 6 bases, with 12 bases between. Germline lookup yields CDR1 SEHNR and CDR2 FQNEAQ (reference sequence). This CDR3 reads CASSLGREGQPQHF. The CDR3 DNA sequence: TGTGCCAGCAGCTTGGGCAGGGAGGGTCAGCCCCAGCATTTT.

The rearrangement uses TRBV20-1 and TRBJ2-5, with 8 nucleotides matching TRBD1. Germline V gene data show CDR1 as DFQATT and CDR2 as SNEGSKA (reference sequence). V lost 2 bases and J lost 4; bases outside the gene matches: 3. The CDR3 has 13 amino acids. The CDR3 region has the DNA TGCAGTGCTAGATCAGGGGGCGTAGAGACCCAGTACTTC. This encodes CSARSGGVETQYF.

Only a few counts were recorded for this clonotype. V gene TRBV5-4 combines with J gene TRBJ2-1; D is possibly TRBD2 (7 bases). Trimming removed 3 bases at V and 9 bases at J, with 10 bases between. The CDR3 runs 12 residues. Germline V gene data show CDR1 as SGHNT and CDR2 as YYREEE (reference sequence). The CDR3 sequence: CASSWGGAEQFF. In DNA, the CDR3 is TGTGCCAGCAGCTGGGGGGGGGCTGAGCAGTTCTTC.

Only a few counts were recorded for this clonotype. This chain connects TRBV15 to TRBJ2-7; no clear D gene. Trimming cost V 6 bases and J 3 bases, with 12 bases left between them. Germline CDR1 is LNHNV and CDR2 is YYDKDF (reference sequence). The CDR3 is made up of 13 amino acids. The CDR3 sequence: CATRPSGIYEQYF. Written as DNA, the CDR3 is TGTGCCACCAGGCCGTCGGGTATCTACGAGCAGTACTTC.

This sequence joins TRBV12-3 or TRBV12-4 and TRBJ2-5; 9 bases align to TRBD2. The ends lost 0 bases at V and 5 bases at J; junction bases unmatched: 4. CDR3 length: 15 amino acids. The DNA of the CDR3 is TGTGCCAGCAGTTTAGCTAGCGGGAGAGGGGAGACCCAGTACTTC. It codes for CASSLASGRGETQYF.

This clonotype was recorded a few times. The chain has TRBV7-8 and TRBJ2-7, with unresolved D. V was cut by 4 bases and J by 0 bases, with 13 bases left in between. The CDR3 sequence is 15 residues long. The germline CDR1 and CDR2 sequences are SGHVS and FQNEAQ. Here the CDR3 reads CASSWGSVGSYEQYF. The CDR3, as DNA: TGTGCCAGCAGCTGGGGATCCGTAGGCTCCTACGAGCAGTACTTC.

This clonotype was counted only a few times. The chain recombines TRBV5-1 with TRBJ1-2; 9 nucleotides align to TRBD1. The CDR3 consists of 16 residues. V dropped 1 base and J dropped 4; count of bases not matched to a gene: 8. The germline CDR1 and CDR2 sequences are SGHRS and YFSETQ. Here the CDR3 reads CASSLSDRGALYGYTF. CDR3 coding DNA: TGCGCCAGCAGCTTGTCGGACAGGGGAGCACTCTATGGCTACACCTTC.

This clonotype was detected only a few times. J is TRBJ1-6 and V is TRBV20-1; unclear D gene. The CDR3 loop spans 14 amino acids. V lost 1 base and J 7 bases, leaving 11 bases between the germline ends. Germline lookup yields CDR1 DFQATT and CDR2 SNEGSKA (reference sequence). CDR3 bases: TGCAGTGCTAGAGCAGAGGGTGGCAATTCACCCCTCCACTTT. It specifies CSARAEGGNSPLHF.

This clonotype came up many times. This chain uses TRBV27 with TRBJ1-5; a possible D gene is TRBD1 (5 bases). The CDR3 spans 15 residues. V gave up 2 bases and J gave up 0 bases, with 8 bases separating them. Germline assignment: CDR1 MNHEY and CDR2 SMNVEV (reference sequence). DNA of the CDR3: TGTGCCAGCAGTTTAGGGGGTTATAGCAATCAGCCCCAGCATTTT. Encoded protein: CASSLGGYSNQPQHF.

This clonotype was seen a handful of times. The chain employs TRBV7-2 and TRBJ2-7, with D perhaps TRBD2 (6 bases). This CDR3 has 15 amino acids. The V end was cut by 1 base, the J end by 2 bases, with 12 bases between. Germline V gene sequence: CDR1 SGHTA, CDR2 FQGNSA. DNA of the CDR3: TGTGCCAGCAGCTTAGGAATCGGGGGACCCTACGAGCAGTACTTC. It translates to CASSLGIGGPYEQYF.

There are a few counts of this clonotype. The chain combines TRBV6-2 or TRBV6-3 with TRBJ1-1, with D possibly being TRBD1 (5 bases). The CDR3 runs to 14 residues. CDR1 MNHEY and CDR2 SVGEGT come from the germline V gene. Trimming took off 6 bases at V and 5 bases at J, with 16 bases between the two ends. The CDR3, as DNA: TGTGCCAGCAGCCGGGACGGCGGGGGAACTGAAGCTTTCTTT. This encodes CASSRDGGGTEAFF.

The CDR3 sequence is CASSFTRQGRETQYF. The CDR3 DNA sequence: TGTGCCAGCAGTTTCACCCGACAGGGTAGGGAGACCCAGTACTTC. The gene calls are TRBV12-3 or TRBV12-4 and TRBJ2-5, with 7 positions matching TRBD1. Germline trimming cut 3 bases from V and 5 bases from J; bases unmatched to any gene: 9. CDR3 length: 15 residues.

This clonotype has a handful of counts. This chain connects TRBV7-9 to TRBJ2-1; 10 bases are shared with TRBD2. CDR1 is SEHNR and CDR2 is FQNEAQ in the germline V gene (reference sequence). The CDR3 is 17 residues long. With 5 bases clipped from V and 6 bases from J, the junction kept 13 bases outside the gene matches. CDR3 bases: TGTGCCAGCAGCCCCCCATTCCTAGCGGGAGTCTTCAATGAGCAGTTCTTC. Encoded protein: CASSPPFLAGVFNEQFF. Supplemented by reference TRBV7-9 and TRBJ2-1, the full variable domain reads DTGVSQNPRHKITKRGQNVTFRCDPISEHNRLYWYRQTLGQGPEFLTYFQNEAQLEKSRLLSDRFSAERPKGSFSTLEIQRTEQGDSAMYLCASSPPFLAGVFNEQFFGPGTRLTVL.

This clonotype was observed a few times. J is TRBJ2-7 and V is TRBV27, with TRBD1 matching 7 bases. The junction had 5 bases not matched to a gene; V was cut back by 3 bases and J by 0 bases. The CDR3 covers 15 residues. Looked up from germline, CDR1 is MNHEY and CDR2 is SMNVEV (reference sequence). The CDR3 loop is CASSFRDSSSYEQYF. CDR3 nucleotide sequence: TGTGCCAGCAGTTTTAGGGACAGCAGCTCCTACGAGCAGTACTTC.

The chain has TRBV19 and TRBJ2-1, with D maybe TRBD2 (5 bases). The CDR3 is 14 residues long. The germline V gene encodes CDR1 LNHDA and CDR2 SQIVND (reference sequence). V was trimmed by 2 bases and J by 6 bases, leaving 11 bases between them. The CDR3: CASSISGGINEQFF. CDR3 coding DNA: TGTGCCAGTAGTATAAGCGGAGGAATCAATGAGCAGTTCTTC.

The chain carries TRBV15 and TRBJ2-1; TRBD2 aligns across 13 bases. Germline values: CDR1 LNHNV, CDR2 YYDKDF (reference sequence). V dropped 5 bases and J dropped 9; count of bases not matched to a gene: 4. This CDR3 is built from 14 residues. CDR3 protein: CATSLGLAGAEQFF. CDR3 sequence (DNA): TGTGCCACCAGCTTAGGACTAGCGGGAGCTGAGCAGTTCTTC. Filled out from reference TRBV15 and TRBJ2-1, the complete variable domain reads DAMVIQNPRYQVTQFGKPVTLSCSQTLNHNVMYWYQQKSSQAPKLLFHYYDKDFNNEADTPDNFQSRRPNTSFCFLDIRSPGLGDTAMYLCATSLGLAGAEQFFGPGTRLTVL.

This clonotype has ten or more counts. The junction does not match germline at one end; this may be a read error. This chain uses TRBV7-7 with TRBJ2-5, with D maybe TRBD2 (6 bases). Germline-derived CDR1 and CDR2 are SSHAT and FNYEAQ (reference sequence). The CDR3 contains 15 residues. CDR3 sequence reads: CASSPNPGTGETQYF. CDR3 nucleotides: TGTGCTAGCAGCCCAAACCCCGGGACTGGGGAGACCCAGTACTTC.